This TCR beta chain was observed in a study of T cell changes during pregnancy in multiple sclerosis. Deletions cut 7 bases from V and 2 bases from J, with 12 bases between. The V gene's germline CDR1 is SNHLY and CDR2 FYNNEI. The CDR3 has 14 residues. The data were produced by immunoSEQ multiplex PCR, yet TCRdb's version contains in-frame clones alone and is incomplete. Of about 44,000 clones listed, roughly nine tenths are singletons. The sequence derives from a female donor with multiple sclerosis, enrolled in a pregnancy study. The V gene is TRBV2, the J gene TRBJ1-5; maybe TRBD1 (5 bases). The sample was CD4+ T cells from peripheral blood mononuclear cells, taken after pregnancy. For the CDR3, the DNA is TGTGCCAGCACGGGGGGGGGTGGCAATCAGCCCCAGCATTTT. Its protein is CASTGGGGNQPQHF. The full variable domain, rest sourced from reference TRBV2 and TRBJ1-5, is EPEVTQTPSHQVTQMGQEVILRCVPISNHLYFYWYRQILGQKVEFLVSFYNNEISEKSEIFDDQFSVERPDGSNFTLKIRSTKLEDSAMYFCASTGGGGNQPQHFGDGTRLSIL.